This note documents a single T cell receptor (beta chain) sequence. The sample comes from a study of blood T cell repertoires in COVID-19. TCRdb keeps only in-frame clones here, not all; method: immunoSEQ multiplex PCR. The sample consists of approximately 200,000 clones, 85% of them appearing once. This CDR3 comprises 17 residues. Trimming left V 6 bases short and J 8 bases short, with 28 bases between. Looked up from germline, CDR1 is MNHEY and CDR2 is SVGEGT. The sequence derives from a man aged 35 to 55 who had recovered from COVID-19. The chain combines TRBV6-2 or TRBV6-3 with TRBJ1-2; D uncertain. Sample: PBMCs or T cells enriched from blood (not recorded which). The CDR3 here is CASSLTEFGTDLLGYTF. The CDR3 DNA reads as TGTGCCAGCAGCCTTACGGAGTTTGGAACCGACCTATTAGGCTACACCTTC.